Presented here are 10 T cell receptor beta chains from one specimen sequenced in a study of T cells expressing NK-cell markers. TCRdb re-called the 5' RACE reads and gives one entry per CDR3 protein, without DNA. Its table records 400,000 or so distinct CDR3 sequences. Material for sequencing was blood T cells: a sorted CD56 or NKG2C T cell subset, CD4+ or CD8+ T cells, or bulk PBMC T cells (not recorded which). Receptor source: a woman aged 45 to 65 in good health.

The chain employs TRBV3-1 and TRBJ2-1. Germline CDR1 LGHDT, CDR2 YNNKEL (reference sequence). The CDR3 runs 14 residues. CDR3: CASSQDNRRGEQFF.

The chain couples TRBV7-3 to TRBJ2-2; the TCRdb D gene call, TRBD2, has no DNA to confirm it. The CDR3 runs 15 residues. CDR1 is SGHTA and CDR2 is FQGTGA in the germline V gene. The CDR3 spells CASSPVRGAGGELFF.

The gene calls are TRBV10-3 and TRBJ2-4; the D call of TRBD2 rests on TCRdb alone, since no DNA is present to check it. Germline CDR1 and CDR2: ENHRY and SYGVKD. There are 14 residues in the CDR3. CDR3 in amino acids: CAISESTGEDIQYF.

The chain recombines TRBV9 with TRBJ2-5; as DNA is missing, the TRBD2 call by TCRdb cannot be tested. Per germline, CDR1 SGDLS and CDR2 YYNGEE. This CDR3 spans 15 amino acids. CDR3 sequence reads: CASSVAAGVPETQYF.

The chain recombines TRBV7-2 with TRBJ2-3; TCRdb picks TRBD1, but there is no DNA to check that call. The CDR3 is made up of 15 amino acids. The germline V gene has CDR1 SGHTA and CDR2 FQGNSA. CDR3 in amino acids: CASSQTGYFTDTQYF. Together with reference TRBV7-2 and TRBJ2-3, the CDR3 gives the full variable domain: GAGVSQSPSNKVTEKGKDVELRCDPISGHTALYWYRQSLGQGLEFLIYFQGNSAPDKSGLPSDRFSAERTGGSVSTLTIQRTQQEDSAVYLCASSQTGYFTDTQYFGPGTRLTVL.

This chain uses TRBV14 with TRBJ2-1; TCRdb lists TRBD2, though no DNA is available to test this call. The germline V gene has CDR1 SGHDN and CDR2 FVKESK. The CDR3 contains 17 residues. The CDR3 reads CASSQGGGRALYNEQFF.

The CDR3 loop is CASSQDLGGVDEQYF. The chain has TRBV4-1 and TRBJ2-7; there is no DNA to check the TCRdb D call of TRBD1. The CDR3 has 15 amino acids. Germline CDR1 MGHRA, CDR2 YSYEKL.

V is TRBV7-8 and J is TRBJ2-1; as DNA is missing, the TRBD2 call by TCRdb cannot be tested. Germline CDR1 reads SGHVS; CDR2 reads FQNEAQ. The CDR3 length is 16 residues. CDR3 loop: CASSPLRTRPYNEQFF.

The chain joins TRBV12-3 or TRBV12-4 to TRBJ2-3; TCRdb calls TRBD2, which cannot be checked without DNA. CDR3 length: 16 residues. The CDR3 loop is CASSSQRLASTDTQYF.

The rearrangement links TRBV7-6 to TRBJ2-7. Germline-derived CDR1 and CDR2 are SGHVS and FNYEAQ. This CDR3 spans 12 amino acids. CDR3 region: CASSSSSGEQYF.